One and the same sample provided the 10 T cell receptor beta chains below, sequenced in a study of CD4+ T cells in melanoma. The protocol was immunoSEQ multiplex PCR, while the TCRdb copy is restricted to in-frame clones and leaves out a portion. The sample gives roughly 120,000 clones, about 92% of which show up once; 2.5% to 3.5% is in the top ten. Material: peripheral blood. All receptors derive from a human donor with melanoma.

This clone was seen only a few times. The chain's CDR3 is CASSDRRGKLFF. In DNA form, the CDR3 reads TGCGCCAGCAGTGATCGGCGGGGAAAACTGTTTTTT. The chain combines TRBV10-1 with TRBJ1-4; D gene ambiguous. This CDR3 is built from 12 residues. Trimming removed 3 bases from V and 10 bases from J, with 9 bases in between. The V gene's germline CDR1 is WNHNN and CDR2 SYGVQD (reference sequence).

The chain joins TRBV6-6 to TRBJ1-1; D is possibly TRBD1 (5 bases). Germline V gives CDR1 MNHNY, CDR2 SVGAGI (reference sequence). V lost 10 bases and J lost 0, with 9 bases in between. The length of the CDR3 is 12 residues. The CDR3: CATRAMNTEAFF. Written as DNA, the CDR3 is TGTGCCACCAGGGCTATGAACACTGAAGCTTTCTTT.

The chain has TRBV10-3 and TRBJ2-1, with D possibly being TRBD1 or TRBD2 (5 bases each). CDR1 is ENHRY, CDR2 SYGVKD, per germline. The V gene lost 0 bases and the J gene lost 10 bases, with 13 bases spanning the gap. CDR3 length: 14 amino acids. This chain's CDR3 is CAISESRGRTEQFF. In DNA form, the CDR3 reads TGTGCCATCAGTGAGTCGAGGGGCAGGACCGAGCAGTTCTTC.

CDR3 bases: TGTGCCAGCTCACCTATAGGGGGGAATCAGCCCCAGCATTTT. Amino acid sequence: CASSPIGGNQPQHF. This sequence joins TRBV18 and TRBJ1-5; D possibly corresponds to TRBD1 (6 bases). The CDR3 runs 14 residues. The V gene's germline CDR1 is KGHSH and CDR2 LQKENI. Trimming cost V 3 bases and J 4 bases, with 10 bases left between them.

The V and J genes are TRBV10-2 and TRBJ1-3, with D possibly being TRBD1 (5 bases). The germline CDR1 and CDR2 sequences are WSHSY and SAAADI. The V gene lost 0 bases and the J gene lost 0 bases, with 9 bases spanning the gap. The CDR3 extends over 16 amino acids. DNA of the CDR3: TGCGCCAGCAGTGAGTCGTGGGACCGCTCTGGAAACACCATATATTTT. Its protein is CASSESWDRSGNTIYF.

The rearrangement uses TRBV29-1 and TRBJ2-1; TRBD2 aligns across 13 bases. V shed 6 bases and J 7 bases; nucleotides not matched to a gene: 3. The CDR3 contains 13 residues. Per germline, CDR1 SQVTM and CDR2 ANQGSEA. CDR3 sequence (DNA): TGCAGCGTCAGGACTAGCGGGAGTAATGAGCAGTTCTTC. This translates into CSVRTSGSNEQFF.

The CDR3 is CSARTSYEQYF. The CDR3 DNA sequence: TGCAGTGCTAGGACTTCCTACGAGCAGTACTTC. The rearrangement joins TRBV20-1 to TRBJ2-7; D call uncertain. Germline CDR1 DFQATT, CDR2 SNEGSKA (reference sequence). The CDR3 spans 11 residues. Trimming stripped 3 bases from V and 1 base from J, with 4 bases between.

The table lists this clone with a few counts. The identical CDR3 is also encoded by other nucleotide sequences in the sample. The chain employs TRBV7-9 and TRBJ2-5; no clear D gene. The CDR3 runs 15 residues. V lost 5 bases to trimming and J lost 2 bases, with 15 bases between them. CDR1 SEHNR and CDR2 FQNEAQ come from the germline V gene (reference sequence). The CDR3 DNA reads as TGTGCCAGCAGCCCGTCTCGTGTGGGTCAAGAGACCCAGTACTTC. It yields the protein CASSPSRVGQETQYF.

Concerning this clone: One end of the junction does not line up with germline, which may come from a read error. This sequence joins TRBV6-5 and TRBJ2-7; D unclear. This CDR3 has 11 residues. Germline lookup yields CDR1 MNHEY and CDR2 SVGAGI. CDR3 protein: CASSDSYEQYF. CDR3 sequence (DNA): TGTGCCAGCAGTGACTCCTACGAGCAGTACTTC.

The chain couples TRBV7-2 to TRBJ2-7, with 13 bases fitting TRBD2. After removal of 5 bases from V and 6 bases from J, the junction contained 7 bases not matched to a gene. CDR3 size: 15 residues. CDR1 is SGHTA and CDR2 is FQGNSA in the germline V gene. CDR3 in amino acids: CASSRTSGGVIEQYF. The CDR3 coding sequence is TGTGCCAGCAGCCGCACTAGCGGGGGGGTTATCGAGCAGTACTTC.